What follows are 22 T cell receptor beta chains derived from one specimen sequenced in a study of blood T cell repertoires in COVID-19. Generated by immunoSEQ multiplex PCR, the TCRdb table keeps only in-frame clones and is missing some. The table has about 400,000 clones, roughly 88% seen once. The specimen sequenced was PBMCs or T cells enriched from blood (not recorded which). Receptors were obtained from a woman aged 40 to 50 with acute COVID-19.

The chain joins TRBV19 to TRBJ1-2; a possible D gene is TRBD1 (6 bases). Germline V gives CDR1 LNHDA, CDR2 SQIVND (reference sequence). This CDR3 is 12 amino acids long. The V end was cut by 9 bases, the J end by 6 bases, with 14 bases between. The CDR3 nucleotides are TGTGCCAGCTCCACAGGGTTTGATGGCTACACCTTC. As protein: CASSTGFDGYTF.

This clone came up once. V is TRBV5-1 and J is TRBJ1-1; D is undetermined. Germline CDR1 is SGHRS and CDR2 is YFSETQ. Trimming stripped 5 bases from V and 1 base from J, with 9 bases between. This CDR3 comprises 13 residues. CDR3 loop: CASSSYKNTEAFF. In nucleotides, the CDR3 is TGCGCCAGCAGTAGTTATAAGAACACTGAAGCTTTCTTT.

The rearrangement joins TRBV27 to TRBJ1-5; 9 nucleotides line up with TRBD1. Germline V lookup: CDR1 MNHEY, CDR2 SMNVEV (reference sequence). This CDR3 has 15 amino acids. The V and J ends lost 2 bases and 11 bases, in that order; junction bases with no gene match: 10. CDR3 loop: CASSLGTGPSWAQHF. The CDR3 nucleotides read TGTGCCAGCAGTTTAGGGACAGGGCCTTCCTGGGCCCAGCATTTT.

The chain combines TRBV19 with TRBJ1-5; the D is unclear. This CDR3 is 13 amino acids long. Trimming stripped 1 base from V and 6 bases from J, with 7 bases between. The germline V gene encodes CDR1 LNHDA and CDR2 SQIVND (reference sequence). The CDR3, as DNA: TGTGCCAGTAGTATAGTAGTCGGTCAGCCCCAGCATTTT. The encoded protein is CASSIVVGQPQHF.

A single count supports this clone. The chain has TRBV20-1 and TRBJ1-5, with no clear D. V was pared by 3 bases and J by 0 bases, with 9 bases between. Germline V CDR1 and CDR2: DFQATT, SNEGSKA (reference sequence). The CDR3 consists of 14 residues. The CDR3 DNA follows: TGCAGTGCTAGTTCGGTCCTTAGCAATCAGCCCCAGCATTTT. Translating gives CSASSVLSNQPQHF.

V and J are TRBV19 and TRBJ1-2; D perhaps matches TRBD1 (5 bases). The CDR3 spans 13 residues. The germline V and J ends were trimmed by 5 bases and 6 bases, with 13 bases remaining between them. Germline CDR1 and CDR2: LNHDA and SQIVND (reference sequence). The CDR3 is CASSWPGSDGYTF. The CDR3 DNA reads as TGTGCCAGTAGTTGGCCAGGGTCAGATGGCTACACCTTC.

Written as DNA, the CDR3 is TGTGCCAGCAGCCAACATTCAGGGCTTACTGAAGCTTTCTTT. It is translated as CASSQHSGLTEAFF. The rearrangement links TRBV4-2 to TRBJ1-1; perhaps TRBD1 as D (5 bases). The CDR3 has 14 residues. The germline V gene has CDR1 LGHNA and CDR2 YNFKEQ. The ends were cut back, 2 bases at V and 5 bases at J, with 12 bases in the middle.

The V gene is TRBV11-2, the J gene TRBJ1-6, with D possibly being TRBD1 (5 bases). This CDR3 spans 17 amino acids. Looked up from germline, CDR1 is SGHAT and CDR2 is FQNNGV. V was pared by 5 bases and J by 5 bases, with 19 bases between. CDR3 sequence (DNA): TGTGCCAGCAGCCCGTGGGCTATTGAAGGGGATAATTCACCCCTCCACTTT. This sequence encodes CASSPWAIEGDNSPLHF.

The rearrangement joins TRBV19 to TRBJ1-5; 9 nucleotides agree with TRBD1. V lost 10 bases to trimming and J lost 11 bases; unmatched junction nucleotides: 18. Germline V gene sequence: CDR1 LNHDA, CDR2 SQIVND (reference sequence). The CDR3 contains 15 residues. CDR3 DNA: TGTGCCAATGAAGTTGTCAGGACAGGGGTACTGTCCCAGCATTTT. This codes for CANEVVRTGVLSQHF.

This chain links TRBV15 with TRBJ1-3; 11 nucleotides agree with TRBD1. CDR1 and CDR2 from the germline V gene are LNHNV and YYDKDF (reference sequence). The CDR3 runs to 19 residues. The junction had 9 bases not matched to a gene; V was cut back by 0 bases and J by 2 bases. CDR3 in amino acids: CATSRDLDRGQFAGNTIYF. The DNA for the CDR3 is TGTGCCACCAGCAGAGATCTGGACAGGGGGCAGTTCGCTGGAAACACCATATATTTT.

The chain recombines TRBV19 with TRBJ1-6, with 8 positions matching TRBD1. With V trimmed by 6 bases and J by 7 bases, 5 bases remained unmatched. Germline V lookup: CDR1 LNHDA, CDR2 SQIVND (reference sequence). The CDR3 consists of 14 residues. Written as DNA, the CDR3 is TGTGCCAGTAGCCGGACAGGGTCAAATTCACCCCTCCACTTT. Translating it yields CASSRTGSNSPLHF. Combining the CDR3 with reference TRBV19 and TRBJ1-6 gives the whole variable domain DGGITQSPKYLFRKEGQNVTLSCEQNLNHDAMYWYRQDPGQGLRLIYYSQIVNDFQKGDIAEGYSVSREKKESFPLTVTSAQKNPTAFYLCASSRTGSNSPLHFGNGTRLTVT.

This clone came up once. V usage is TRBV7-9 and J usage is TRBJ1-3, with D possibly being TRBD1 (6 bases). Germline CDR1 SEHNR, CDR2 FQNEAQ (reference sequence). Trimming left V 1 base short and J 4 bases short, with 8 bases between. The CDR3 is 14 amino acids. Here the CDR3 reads CASSLGRGGNTIYF. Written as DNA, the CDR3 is TGTGCCAGCAGCTTAGGCAGGGGAGGAAACACCATATATTTT. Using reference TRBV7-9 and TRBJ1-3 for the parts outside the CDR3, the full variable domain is DTGVSQNPRHKITKRGQNVTFRCDPISEHNRLYWYRQTLGQGPEFLTYFQNEAQLEKSRLLSDRFSAERPKGSFSTLEIQRTEQGDSAMYLCASSLGRGGNTIYFGEGSWLTVV.

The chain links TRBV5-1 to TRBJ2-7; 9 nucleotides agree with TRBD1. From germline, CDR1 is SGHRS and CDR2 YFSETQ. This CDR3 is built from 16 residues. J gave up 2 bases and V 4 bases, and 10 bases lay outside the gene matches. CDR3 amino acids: CASSQNPTGGTYEQYF. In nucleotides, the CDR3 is TGCGCCAGCAGCCAGAACCCGACAGGGGGAACCTACGAGCAGTACTTC.

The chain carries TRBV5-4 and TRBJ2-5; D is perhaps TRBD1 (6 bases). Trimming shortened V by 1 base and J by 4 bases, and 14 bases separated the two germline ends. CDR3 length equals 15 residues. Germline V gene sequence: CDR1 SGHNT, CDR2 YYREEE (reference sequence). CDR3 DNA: TGTGCCAGCAGCTTGTATCAGGGGCCGGGAGAGACCCAGTACTTC. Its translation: CASSLYQGPGETQYF.

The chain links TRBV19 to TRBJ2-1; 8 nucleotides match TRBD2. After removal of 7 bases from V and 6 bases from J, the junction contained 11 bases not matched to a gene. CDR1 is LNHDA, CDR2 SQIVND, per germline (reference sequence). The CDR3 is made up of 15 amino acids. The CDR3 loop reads CASISSGAQGNEQFF. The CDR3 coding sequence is TGTGCCAGTATTAGTAGCGGGGCTCAGGGCAATGAGCAGTTCTTC. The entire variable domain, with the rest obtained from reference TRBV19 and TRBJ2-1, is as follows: DGGITQSPKYLFRKEGQNVTLSCEQNLNHDAMYWYRQDPGQGLRLIYYSQIVNDFQKGDIAEGYSVSREKKESFPLTVTSAQKNPTAFYLCASISSGAQGNEQFFGPGTRLTVL.

In DNA form, the CDR3 reads TGTGCCTGGAGCATAACAGGGGCTGATGGCTACACCTTC. This sequence encodes CAWSITGADGYTF. The chain is built from TRBV30 and TRBJ1-2; 7 bases are shared with TRBD1. The V segment lost 3 bases and the J segment 6 bases; nucleotides outside the gene matches: 7. The germline V gene has CDR1 GTSNPN and CDR2 SVGIG (reference sequence). The CDR3 has 13 residues.

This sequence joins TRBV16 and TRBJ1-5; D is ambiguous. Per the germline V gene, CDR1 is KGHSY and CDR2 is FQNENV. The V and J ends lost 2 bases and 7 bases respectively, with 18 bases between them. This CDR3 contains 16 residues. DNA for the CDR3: TGTGCCAGCAGCCAAAGAGGAAGTTTGATAGGCCAGCCCCAGCATTTT. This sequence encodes CASSQRGSLIGQPQHF.

The CDR3 protein is CATSTTVIATNEKLFF. As DNA, the CDR3 is TGTGCCACCAGCACGACAGTAATTGCAACTAATGAAAAACTGTTTTTT. The chain recombines TRBV15 with TRBJ1-4; D might be TRBD1 (5 bases). From germline, CDR1 is LNHNV and CDR2 YYDKDF (reference sequence). Trimming removed 4 bases at V and 0 bases at J, with 12 bases between. CDR3 size: 16 residues.

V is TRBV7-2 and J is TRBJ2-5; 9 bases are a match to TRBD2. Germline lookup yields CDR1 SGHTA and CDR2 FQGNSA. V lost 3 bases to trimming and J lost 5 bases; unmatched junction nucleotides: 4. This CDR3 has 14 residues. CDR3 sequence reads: CASSLLAGVETQYF. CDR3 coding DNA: TGTGCCAGCAGCTTGTTAGCGGGGGTGGAGACCCAGTACTTC.

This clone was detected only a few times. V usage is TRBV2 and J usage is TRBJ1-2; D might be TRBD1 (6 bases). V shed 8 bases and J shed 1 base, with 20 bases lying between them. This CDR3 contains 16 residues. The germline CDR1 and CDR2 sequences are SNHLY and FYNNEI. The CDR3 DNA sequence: TGTGCCAGCGCCGCCGCGGGGGGGGCGAGTAACTATGGCTACACCTTC. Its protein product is CASAAAGGASNYGYTF.

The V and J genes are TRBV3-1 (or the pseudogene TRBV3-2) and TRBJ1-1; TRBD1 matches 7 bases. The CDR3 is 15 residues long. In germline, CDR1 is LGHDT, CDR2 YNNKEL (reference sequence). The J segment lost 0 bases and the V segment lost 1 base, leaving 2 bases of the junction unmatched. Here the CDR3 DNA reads TGTGCCAGCAGCCAAGCGGGACAGATGAACACTGAAGCTTTCTTT. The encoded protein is CASSQAGQMNTEAFF.

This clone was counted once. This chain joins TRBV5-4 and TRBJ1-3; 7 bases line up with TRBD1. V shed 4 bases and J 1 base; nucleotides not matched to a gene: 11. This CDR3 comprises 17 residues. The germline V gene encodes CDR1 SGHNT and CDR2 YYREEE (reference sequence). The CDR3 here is CASSPTTAGGSGNTIYF. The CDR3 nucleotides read TGTGCCAGCAGCCCTACCACCGCAGGGGGGTCTGGAAACACCATATATTTT. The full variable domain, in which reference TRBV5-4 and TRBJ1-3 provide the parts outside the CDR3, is ETGVTQSPTHLIKTRGQQVTLRCSSQSGHNTVSWYQQALGQGPQFIFQYYREEENGRGNFPPRFSGLQFPNYSSELNVNALELDDSALYLCASSPTTAGGSGNTIYFGEGSWLTVV.